This TCR beta chain emerged from a study of blood T cells in healthy people across ages. Study details: In model experiments, template switching was able to capture about one barcoded beta molecule for every two T cells that were present.

Findings of the study overall: Expanded clonotype changes were possibly confounded by unknown donor CMV status.

Each sample gave at least 6.5 million isolated PBMCs. Combining a sample-barcoded 5' primer with a J-beta primer mix, a second PCR ran for roughly 7 to 11 cycles. Each CDR3 protein is one row after TCRdb ran MiXCR on the 5' RACE reads. The sample gives about 1.6 million distinct CDR3 sequences, roughly 32% of which show up once; roughly 12% is in the top ten. Comment on this clonotype: Its antigen is still unknown.

This CDR3 contains 14 residues. Germline CDR1 MDHEN, CDR2 SYDVKM. V lost 6 bases and J 3 bases, leaving 14 bases between the germline ends. The sequence was obtained from a woman in her 30s in good health. The sample comprised blood. The gene calls are TRBV28 and TRBJ2-5; tentative D call: TRBD1 (6 bases). The CDR3 DNA is TGTGCCAGCAGGTCCGGACAGAGAAAAGAGACCCAGTACTTC. It yields the protein CASRSGQRKETQYF.